Below, one T cell receptor beta chain is given with its context. What it binds is unknown. From germline, CDR1 is SQVTM and CDR2 ANQGSEA. This CDR3 region has 16 residues. V was clipped by 5 bases and J by 4 bases; unmatched bases: 13. These data come from a study of shared clonotypes between healthy human individuals. Overall study context: The cohort had a couple of women and a few men, ages 18 to 49. Study results and caveats: Read depth was anticipated to influence clonotype sharing among donors.

DNA input for the unsorted PBMC replicate PCRs was roughly 330 ng, about 30,000 T cell genomes. Produced via immunoSEQ multiplex PCR; TCRdb's table is partial and in-frame only. The sample yields more than 400,000 clones, approximately 80% seen once. The specimen sequenced was PBMCs. The source is a woman between 35 and 50 years old in good health. Some clones in this sample may be carry-over from other donors' samples. This chain joins TRBV29-1 and TRBJ1-4; 7 nucleotides agree with TRBD1. The CDR3 loop reads CSVKVPRDSLNEKLFF. CDR3 bases: TGCAGCGTTAAGGTTCCCAGGGACAGCCTTAATGAAAAACTGTTTTTT.